The present T cell receptor (beta chain) was sequenced within a study of molecular identifiers for immune sequencing clone quantification. TCRdb itself ran the PCR reads through MiXCR, one entry per CDR3 protein. In the table there are about 640,000 distinct CDR3 sequences, roughly 21% of which are singletons. This clonotype was counted many times. This CDR3 region has 15 residues. Germline V lookup: CDR1 PRHDT, CDR2 FYEKMQ (reference sequence). Trimming took 2 bases from V and 2 from J, leaving 13 bases between them. This TCR was recovered from a human donor in good health. Some libraries in this study had Jurkat cell RNA spiked in. The genes are TRBV13 and TRBJ2-7, with D possibly TRBD1 on 6 matching bases. The sequenced sample consisted of naive CD8+ T cells from blood, with Jurkat cell RNA spiked in. The subset denotes: FACS-sorted CD8+CD4-CCR7+CD45RA+ naive T cells. CDR3 sequence: CASSLPIQGAYEQYF. The CDR3 DNA follows: TGTGCCAGCAGCTTACCTATACAGGGTGCCTACGAGCAGTACTTC.